This T cell receptor beta chain originates from a study of CD8+CD57+ T cells in acquired aplastic anemia. Study context: Around 3.5 ug was the average amount of DNA from sorted CD4+ and CD8+ cells. Whole-study findings and limits: In common between the patients and the controls were some 28 CD8+ CDR3 sequences.

The use of genomic DNA as template underpinned the TCR beta VDJ and CDR3 profiling. TCRdb re-called the reads through MiXCR, storing one row per CDR3 protein. The repertoire holds about 400,000 distinct CDR3 sequences, with around 72% as singletons. Looked up from germline, CDR1 is SGHVS and CDR2 is FQNEAQ. The CDR3 totals 16 residues. Concerning this clonotype itself: Its antigen is as yet unknown. Mismatch with germline at one junction end may stem from a read error.

Sequencing was performed on sorted CD4+, CD8+, or CD8+CD57+ T cells (not recorded which) from PBMCs. This chain uses TRBV7-8 with TRBJ1-5; D ambiguous. The sequence derives from a human donor in good health, serving as a control. The DNA for the CDR3 is TGTGCCAGCAGCTTAGGTGTGCAGAGTCCCAATCACCCCCAGCATTTT. This encodes CASSLGVQSPNHPQHF.